These 25 T cell receptor beta chains share one sample of origin, sequenced in a study of T cell responses to AZD1222 COVID-19 vaccine. Sequencing used immunoSEQ multiplex PCR; TCRdb keeps in-frame clones, though not all of them. In the table there are roughly 49,000 clones, roughly 80% of which are singletons. This specimen consisted of peripheral blood, obtained on day 0 of AZD1222 vaccination. The receptors were sampled from an adult in good health.

This clone is a singleton in its sample. The rearrangement joins TRBV11-1 to TRBJ1-6; a possible D gene is TRBD1 (6 bases). Germline loops: CDR1 SGHAT, CDR2 FQDESV (reference sequence). Trimming removed 0 bases from V and 9 bases from J, with 15 bases in between. This CDR3 is built from 16 residues. The DNA for the CDR3 is TGTGCCAGCAGCTTAGCGCTTTCGGGCAGGGGTTCACCCCTCCACTTT. The encoded protein is CASSLALSGRGSPLHF.

J is TRBJ2-2 and V is TRBV11-2, with 7 bases identical to TRBD1. CDR1 and CDR2 from the germline V gene are SGHAT and FQNNGV. This CDR3 comprises 16 residues. Trimming took 4 bases from V and 0 from J; bases not matched to a gene: 5. CDR3 amino acids: CASSSTGTPNTGELFF. Written as DNA, the CDR3 is TGTGCCAGCAGCTCGACAGGGACCCCGAACACCGGGGAGCTGTTTTTT. The full variable domain, rest sourced from reference TRBV11-2 and TRBJ2-2, is EAGVAQSPRYKIIEKRQSVAFWCNPISGHATLYWYQQILGQGPKLLIQFQNNGVVDDSQLPKDRFSAERLKGVDSTLKIQPAKLEDSAVYLCASSSTGTPNTGELFFGEGSRLTVL.

This sequence joins TRBV28 and TRBJ1-2; D is possibly TRBD1 (5 bases). V was trimmed by 3 bases and J by 4 bases, leaving 12 bases between them. Germline CDR1 is MDHEN and CDR2 is SYDVKM. The CDR3 sequence is 14 residues long. The CDR3 DNA reads as TGTGCCAGCAGTTTGGAGGGGATCTCCTATGGCTACACCTTC. Its translation is CASSLEGISYGYTF.

There are a few counts of this clone. V is TRBV19 and J is TRBJ2-2; perhaps TRBD1 as D (6 bases). There are 15 residues in the CDR3. CDR1 and CDR2 (germline): LNHDA, SQIVND (reference sequence). Trimming took off 1 base at V and 6 bases at J, with 12 bases between the two ends. The CDR3 DNA reads as TGTGCCAGTAGTATAGGCAGGGGCGGGTCCGGGGAGCTGTTTTTT. It yields the protein CASSIGRGGSGELFF.

This chain uses TRBV5-1 with TRBJ1-4, with TRBD1 as a possible D gene (6 bases). From germline, CDR1 is SGHRS and CDR2 YFSETQ. The CDR3 consists of 19 residues. V lost 3 bases and J lost 0, with 21 bases in between. CDR3 sequence (DNA): TGCGCCAGCAGCTCGCCTCTTAAGGGGGGCCCTGCAACTAATGAAAAACTGTTTTTT. This codes for CASSSPLKGGPATNEKLFF.

The CDR3 is CASSLNSGSIPGEQYF. In nucleotides, the CDR3 is TGTGCCAGCAGTTTAAATAGCGGGAGTATCCCCGGGGAGCAGTACTTC. V is TRBV28 and J is TRBJ2-7, with 9 nucleotides matching TRBD2. Trimming cost V 2 bases and J 7 bases; bases outside gene matches: 12. CDR1 is MDHEN, CDR2 SYDVKM, per germline. The CDR3 has 16 amino acids.

This clone was seen a few times. J is TRBJ2-7 and V is TRBV2, with 10 bases matching TRBD2. V lost 2 bases and J lost 3; bases outside the gene matches: 16. This CDR3 is built from 19 residues. The germline V gene has CDR1 SNHLY and CDR2 FYNNEI. The CDR3 sequence is CASSESPKVVSGGIYEQYF. DNA of the CDR3: TGTGCCAGCAGTGAATCTCCCAAAGTTGTTAGCGGGGGGATCTACGAGCAGTACTTC.

This clone was seen more than once but under ten times. This chain uses TRBV19 with TRBJ1-2, with D tentatively TRBD1 (5 bases). Looked up from germline, CDR1 is LNHDA and CDR2 is SQIVND (reference sequence). V was trimmed by 7 bases and J by 2 bases, leaving 11 bases between them. There are 13 residues in the CDR3. CDR3 region: CASNDRINYGYTF. The CDR3 DNA follows: TGTGCCAGTAACGACAGAATAAACTATGGCTACACCTTC.

The chain uses TRBV5-4 and TRBJ1-1; no clear D. Germline V gene lookup returns CDR1 SGHNT and CDR2 YYREEE (reference sequence). V lost 1 base and J lost 1, with 5 bases in between. The CDR3 has 13 amino acids. The CDR3: CASSLWGNTEAFF. DNA of the CDR3: TGTGCCAGCAGCTTGTGGGGGAACACTGAAGCTTTCTTT.

The chain joins TRBV5-8 to TRBJ1-2, with D hard to call. This CDR3 contains 12 residues. V was shortened by 1 base and J by 8 bases, with 9 bases between the two germline ends. Germline assignment: CDR1 SGHTS and CDR2 YDEGEE. This chain's CDR3 is CASSLRPAGYTF. The CDR3 DNA reads as TGTGCCAGCAGCTTGAGACCTGCCGGCTACACCTTC.

In DNA, the CDR3 is TGTGCCAGCAGTATGAGAGGGGGAGACACCGGGGAGCTGTTTTTT. It yields the protein CASSMRGGDTGELFF. V usage is TRBV11-2 and J usage is TRBJ2-2; possibly TRBD1 for D (6 bases). Deletions cut 6 bases from V and 3 bases from J, with 14 bases between. The CDR3 consists of 15 residues. The germline CDR1 and CDR2 sequences are SGHAT and FQNNGV.

Only one count was recorded for this clone. The genes are TRBV19 and TRBJ2-5, with TRBD2 matching 10 bases. CDR3 length: 15 residues. With 0 bases clipped from V and 7 bases from J, the junction kept 5 bases outside the gene matches. Germline CDR1 is LNHDA and CDR2 is SQIVND (reference sequence). The CDR3 spells CASSIDRAGGLTQYF. The CDR3 DNA sequence: TGTGCCAGTAGTATAGATCGAGCGGGAGGGCTGACCCAGTACTTC.

This clone has just a few counts. The gene calls are TRBV27 and TRBJ2-1; TRBD1 aligns across 11 bases. The CDR3 is made up of 16 amino acids. Germline lookup yields CDR1 MNHEY and CDR2 SMNVEV (reference sequence). J lost 3 bases, V lost 2 bases, and 3 bases had no gene match. The CDR3 region is CASSLDGTGGYNEQFF. In nucleotides, the CDR3 is TGTGCCAGCAGTTTAGACGGGACAGGGGGCTACAATGAGCAGTTCTTC.

The chain combines TRBV27 with TRBJ1-1, with D possibly matching TRBD1 (6 bases). CDR1 MNHEY and CDR2 SMNVEV come from the germline V gene (reference sequence). This CDR3 is 13 amino acids long. The ends were cut back, 6 bases at V and 7 bases at J, with 15 bases in the middle. CDR3 bases: TGTGCCAGCAGATTGAGGGGGAGTAATGAAGCTTTCTTT. Amino acids: CASRLRGSNEAFF.

V usage is TRBV7-2 and J usage is TRBJ1-5, with D perhaps TRBD1 (5 bases). CDR3 length: 14 residues. Looked up from germline, CDR1 is SGHTA and CDR2 is FQGNSA. The ends were cut back, 0 bases at V and 7 bases at J, with 10 bases in the middle. CDR3 DNA: TGTGCCAGCAGCTTAGCCGGGGGGTACCAGCCCCAGCATTTT. The encoded protein is CASSLAGGYQPQHF.

This rearrangement joins TRBV7-9 to TRBJ1-1; 8 bases match TRBD1. Germline loops: CDR1 SEHNR, CDR2 FQNEAQ (reference sequence). After removal of 6 bases from V and 4 bases from J, the junction contained 4 bases not matched to a gene. The length of the CDR3 is 13 residues. CDR3 amino acids: CASSFDRGTEAFF. CDR3 nucleotides: TGTGCCAGCAGTTTCGACAGGGGCACTGAAGCTTTCTTT.

The gene calls are TRBV13 and TRBJ1-6; D remains ambiguous. The V end was cut by 5 bases, the J end by 8 bases, with 22 bases between. There are 17 residues in the CDR3. In germline, CDR1 is PRHDT, CDR2 FYEKMQ (reference sequence). The CDR3 region has the DNA TGTGCCAGCAGCCCAAACCCCCTGGGGAGGAGGTATTCACCCCTCCACTTT. It translates to CASSPNPLGRRYSPLHF.

The V call is TRBV6-5, the J call TRBJ2-1; 13 bases agree with TRBD2. Trimming took 6 bases from V and 9 from J; bases not matched to a gene: 8. The germline gives CDR1 MNHEY, CDR2 SVGAGI. This CDR3 comprises 15 residues. The CDR3: CASRTSGRGMSEQFF. CDR3 DNA sequence: TGTGCCAGCAGAACTAGCGGGAGGGGAATGAGTGAGCAGTTCTTC.

The chain couples TRBV7-2 to TRBJ1-5; no firm D call. CDR3 size: 12 residues. CDR1 is SGHTA, CDR2 FQGNSA, per germline. Trimming removed 5 bases at V and 7 bases at J, with 9 bases between. In DNA form, the CDR3 reads TGTGCCAGCAGCCCCGTGGGGCAGCCCCAGCATTTT. Protein: CASSPVGQPQHF.

V and J are TRBV7-6 and TRBJ2-3; no firm D call. Germline assignment: CDR1 SGHVS and CDR2 FNYEAQ. The CDR3 runs to 16 residues. V was clipped by 5 bases and J by 6 bases, with 21 bases between them. The CDR3 here is CASSRLLGAPADTQYF. The CDR3 DNA is TGTGCCAGCAGCCGTTTATTGGGTGCCCCCGCCGATACGCAGTATTTT.

V is TRBV28 and J is TRBJ1-2; D is uncertain. The CDR3 has 12 amino acids. Trimming took 8 bases from V and 2 from J, leaving 9 bases between them. The V gene's germline CDR1 is MDHEN and CDR2 SYDVKM. CDR3 region: CASLGQNYGYTF. In DNA, the CDR3 is TGTGCCAGCTTAGGGCAGAACTATGGCTACACCTTC.

The V call is TRBV2, the J call TRBJ1-2; D is perhaps TRBD1 (5 bases). CDR3 length: 13 amino acids. Germline-derived CDR1 and CDR2 are SNHLY and FYNNEI. The V and J ends lost 1 base and 4 bases respectively, with 7 bases between them. The CDR3 spells CASSEGQFYGYTF. CDR3 sequence (DNA): TGTGCCAGCAGTGAAGGACAGTTCTATGGCTACACCTTC.

This chain uses TRBV2 with TRBJ1-4; possible D gene TRBD1, 6 bases. The germline V and J ends were trimmed by 2 bases and 5 bases, with 9 bases remaining between them. Germline CDR1 reads SNHLY; CDR2 reads FYNNEI. The CDR3 spans 14 residues. CDR3 protein: CASSERGLNEKLFF. The DNA for the CDR3 is TGTGCCAGCAGTGAACGGGGGCTGAATGAAAAACTGTTTTTT. The whole variable domain, remainder taken from reference TRBV2 and TRBJ1-4, is EPEVTQTPSHQVTQMGQEVILRCVPISNHLYFYWYRQILGQKVEFLVSFYNNEISEKSEIFDDQFSVERPDGSNFTLKIRSTKLEDSAMYFCASSERGLNEKLFFGSGTQLSVL.

The table lists this clone with a count of one. The chain combines TRBV19 with TRBJ1-2; D possibly corresponds to TRBD1 (5 bases). In germline, CDR1 is LNHDA, CDR2 SQIVND (reference sequence). The CDR3 is 16 amino acids. V lost 4 bases to trimming and J lost 4 bases, with 19 bases between them. CDR3 region: CASSKEEAGRGYGYTF. In nucleotides, the CDR3 is TGTGCCAGTAGTAAAGAGGAGGCAGGGCGCGGCTATGGCTACACCTTC.

V is TRBV10-3 and J is TRBJ2-7, with D possibly being TRBD1 (5 bases). Between the trimmed V and J ends, which lost 7 bases and 5 bases, there was a span of 12 bases. Germline V gene sequence: CDR1 ENHRY, CDR2 SYGVKD. CDR3 size: 12 residues. The CDR3 loop is CAIKGDRNEQYF. CDR3 in DNA: TGTGCCATCAAAGGTGACAGAAACGAGCAGTACTTC.